This is a list of T cell receptor beta chains from one sample in a study of siplizumab effects on memory and regulatory T cells. Method: immunoSEQ multiplex PCR; TCRdb's copy keeps in-frame clones and lacks some. Among 100,000 to 110,000 clones listed, more than 85% were seen once. The sequencing sample was made of CD4+ T cells sorted from blood. The receptors stem from a human donor in good health. The CDR3 runs from the conserved cysteine through the conserved F or W. D genes are given only for firm matches. Size is stated for part of the rows, as once, few or many counts, or as a class when the clone is expanded.

clone size	D gene	V gene	J gene	CDR3 DNA	CDR3 protein
.	.	TRBV27	TRBJ2-7	TGTGCCAGCAGTCCAAACTCCTACGAGCAGTACTTC	CASSPNSYEQYF
.	.	TRBV7-9	TRBJ1-1	TGTGCCAGCAGCTTAGAATCCGGCACTGAAGCTTTCTTT	CASSLESGTEAFF
.	.	TRBV7-3	TRBJ1-1	TGTGCCAGCAGCTCCAAGAAAGGGACTGAAGCTTTCTTT	CASSSKKGTEAFF
.	.	TRBV28	TRBJ1-1	TGTGCCAGCAGTTTTGAGACATCCCAAGCTTTCTTT	CASSFETSQAFF
.	TRBD2	TRBV4-2	TRBJ2-2	TGTGCCAGCAGCCATGGATTAGCGGGGGACACCACCGGGGAGCTGTTTTTT	CASSHGLAGDTTGELFF
.	.	TRBV9	TRBJ2-1	TGTGCCAGCAGCGTCCCTATTTCCGGGACTGGGCGGTGGGGTGAGCAGTTCTTC	CASSVPISGTGRWGEQFF
once	.	TRBV29-1	TRBJ1-1	TGCAGCAGCGCCGGGAGCTACACTGAAGCTTTCTTT	CSSAGSYTEAFF
.	.	TRBV19	TRBJ1-6	TGTGCCAGTAGAGGGGGTGGCTCCTATAATTCACCCCTCCACTTT	CASRGGGSYNSPLHF
once	TRBD1	TRBV9	TRBJ1-5	TGTGCCAGCAGCGTAGGACAGGGAGGTCAGCCCCAGCATTTT	CASSVGQGGQPQHF
.	.	TRBV28	TRBJ1-3	TGTGCCAGCAGCGAGGGGGGTAGTGGAAACACCATATATTTT	CASSEGGSGNTIYF